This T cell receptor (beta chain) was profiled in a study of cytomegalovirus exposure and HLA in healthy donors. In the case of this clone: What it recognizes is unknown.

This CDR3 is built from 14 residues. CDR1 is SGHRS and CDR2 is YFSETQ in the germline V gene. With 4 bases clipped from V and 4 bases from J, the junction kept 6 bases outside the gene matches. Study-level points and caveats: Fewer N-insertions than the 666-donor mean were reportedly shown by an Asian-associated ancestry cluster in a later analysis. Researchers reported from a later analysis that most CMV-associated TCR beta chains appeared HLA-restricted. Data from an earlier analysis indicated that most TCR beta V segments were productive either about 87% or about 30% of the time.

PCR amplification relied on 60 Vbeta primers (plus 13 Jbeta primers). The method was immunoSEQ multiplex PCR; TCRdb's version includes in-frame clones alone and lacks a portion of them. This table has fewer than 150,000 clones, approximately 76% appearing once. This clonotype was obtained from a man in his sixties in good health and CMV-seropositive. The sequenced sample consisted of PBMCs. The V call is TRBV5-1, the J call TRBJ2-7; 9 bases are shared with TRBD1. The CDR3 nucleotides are TGCGCCAGCAGCGGCGGGACAGGGCAGTACGAGCAGTACTTC. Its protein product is CASSGGTGQYEQYF.